The present T cell receptor beta chain was sequenced within a study of shared clonotypes between healthy human individuals. Study-level findings and limits: The naive CD4 repertoires of a handful of donors were compared, and around 4.7% of clonotypes were shared. Though the depth was large, rarefaction showed that sorted-subset sequencing was incomplete.

Donors had no recently reported acute infections or vaccinations and were HIV-negative. Germline V gene data show CDR1 as LNHDA and CDR2 as SQIVND (reference sequence). The CDR3 length is 17 residues. The ends were cut back, 1 base at V and 6 bases at J, with 18 bases in the middle. This clone has a single count. Its specificity is not known. Libraries were prepared by immunoSEQ multiplex PCR; TCRdb keeps only in-frame clonotypes and omits some of them. Of around 350,000 clones listed, 73% were seen once; the top ten hold 10%. The specimen sequenced was memory CD4+ T cells sorted from blood. Subset denoted: CD45RA-negative fraction. The gene calls are TRBV19 and TRBJ2-2; either TRBD1 or TRBD2 may supply D (5 bases each). The receptor comes from a man aged 25-40 years in good health. CDR3 loop: CASSIALGTLFPGELFF. The DNA of the CDR3 is TGTGCCAGTAGTATAGCTCTAGGGACCTTATTCCCCGGGGAGCTGTTTTTT.